These 4 T cell receptor beta chains were sequenced from one sample in a study of blood T cell repertoires in COVID-19. Only in-frame clones appear in the TCRdb table, and some are missing; sequencing was by immunoSEQ multiplex PCR. In the table there are fewer than 250,000 clones, roughly 80% of which are singletons. Sequencing used peripheral blood. These receptors came from a woman aged 55-70 years with COVID-19, enrolled during active disease.

This chain links TRBV28 with TRBJ2-1; D unclear. Trimming took off 7 bases at V and 8 bases at J, with 15 bases between the two ends. CDR1 MDHEN and CDR2 SYDVKM come from the germline V gene. The CDR3 has 13 amino acids. The CDR3 region is CASNPPGRDEQFF. The CDR3 DNA reads as TGTGCCAGCAATCCTCCTGGCCGGGATGAGCAGTTCTTC.

The chain couples TRBV6-2 or TRBV6-3 to TRBJ2-7; D call uncertain. Germline V CDR1 and CDR2: MNHEY, SVGEGT. V was cut by 2 bases and J by 2 bases, with 10 bases left in between. This CDR3 is 14 amino acids long. The CDR3 loop reads CASSYAVPPYEQYF. The CDR3 nucleotides are TGTGCCAGCAGTTACGCAGTTCCACCCTACGAGCAGTACTTC.

This clone was detected once. The junction and the germline gene differ at one end; a read error may be behind it. The chain employs TRBV7-7 and TRBJ2-5, with 11 bases fitting TRBD2. The germline V gene has CDR1 SSHAT and CDR2 FNYEAQ (reference sequence). The CDR3 is made up of 16 amino acids. The CDR3 loop is CASSPSRLAGRETQYF. The CDR3 DNA follows: TGTGCTAGCAGCCCATCCCGACTAGCGGGGAGGGAGACCCAGTACTTC. Together with reference TRBV7-7 and TRBJ2-5, the CDR3 gives the full variable domain: GAGVSQSPRYKVTKRGQDVTLRCDPISSHATLYWYQQALGQGPEFLTYFNYEAQPDKSGLPSDRFSAERPEGSISTLTIQRTEQRDSAMYRCASSPSRLAGRETQYFGPGTRLLVL.

A single count supports this clone. The V call is TRBV7-8, the J call TRBJ2-7; 7 nucleotides align to TRBD1. This CDR3 has 17 residues. The V gene's germline CDR1 is SGHVS and CDR2 FQNEAQ. V dropped 4 bases and J dropped 0; count of bases not matched to a gene: 12. CDR3 in DNA: TGTGCCAGCAGCTCGATACTCCCGGGACAGAACTCCTACGAGCAGTACGTC. This sequence encodes CASSSILPGQNSYEQYV.